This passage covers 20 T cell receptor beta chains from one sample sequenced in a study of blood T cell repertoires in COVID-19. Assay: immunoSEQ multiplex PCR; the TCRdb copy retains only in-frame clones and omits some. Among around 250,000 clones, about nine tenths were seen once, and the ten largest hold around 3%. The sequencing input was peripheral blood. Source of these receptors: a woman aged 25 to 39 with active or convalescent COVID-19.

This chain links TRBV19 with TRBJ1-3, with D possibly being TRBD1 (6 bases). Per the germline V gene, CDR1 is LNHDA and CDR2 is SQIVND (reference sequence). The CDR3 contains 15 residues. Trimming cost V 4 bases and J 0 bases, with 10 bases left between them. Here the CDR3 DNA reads TGTGCCAGTAGTACCGGACAGAGCTCTGGAAACACCATATATTTT. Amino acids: CASSTGQSSGNTIYF.

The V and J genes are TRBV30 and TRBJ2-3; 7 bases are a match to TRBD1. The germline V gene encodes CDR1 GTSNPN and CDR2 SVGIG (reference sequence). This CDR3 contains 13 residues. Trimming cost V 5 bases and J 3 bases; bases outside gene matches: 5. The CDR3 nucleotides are TGTGCCTGGGCCAGGGGGATTACAGATACGCAGTATTTT. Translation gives CAWARGITDTQYF.

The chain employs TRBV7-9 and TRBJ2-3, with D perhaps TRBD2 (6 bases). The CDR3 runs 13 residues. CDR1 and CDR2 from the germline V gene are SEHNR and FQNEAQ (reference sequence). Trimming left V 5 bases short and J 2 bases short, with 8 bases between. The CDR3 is CASSGDFTDTQYF. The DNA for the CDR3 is TGTGCCAGCAGCGGGGACTTCACAGATACGCAGTATTTT.

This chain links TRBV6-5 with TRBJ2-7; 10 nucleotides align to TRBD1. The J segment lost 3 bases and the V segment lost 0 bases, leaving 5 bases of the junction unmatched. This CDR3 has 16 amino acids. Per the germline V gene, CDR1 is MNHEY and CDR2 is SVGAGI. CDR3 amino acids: CASSYSTGGRRYEQYF. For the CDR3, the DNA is TGTGCCAGCAGTTACTCGACAGGGGGCCGCCGCTACGAGCAGTACTTC.

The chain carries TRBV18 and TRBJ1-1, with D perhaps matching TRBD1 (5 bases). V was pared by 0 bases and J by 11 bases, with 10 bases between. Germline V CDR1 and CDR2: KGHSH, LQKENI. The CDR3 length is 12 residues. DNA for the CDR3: TGTGCCAGCTCACCACCCCAGAGACAGGCTTTCTTT. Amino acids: CASSPPQRQAFF. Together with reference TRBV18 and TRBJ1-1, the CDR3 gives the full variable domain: NAGVMQNPRHLVRRRGQEARLRCSPMKGHSHVYWYRQLPEEGLKFMVYLQKENIIDESGMPKERFSAEFPKEGPSILRIQQVVRGDSAAYFCASSPPQRQAFFGQGTRLTVV.

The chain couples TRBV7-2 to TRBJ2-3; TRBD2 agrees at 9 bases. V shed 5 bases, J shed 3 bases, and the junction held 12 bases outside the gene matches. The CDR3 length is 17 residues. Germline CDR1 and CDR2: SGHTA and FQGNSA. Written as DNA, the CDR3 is TGTGCCAGCAGCCCTCTTTTCCGCGGGGGGGAGACAGATACGCAGTATTTT. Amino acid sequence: CASSPLFRGGETDTQYF.

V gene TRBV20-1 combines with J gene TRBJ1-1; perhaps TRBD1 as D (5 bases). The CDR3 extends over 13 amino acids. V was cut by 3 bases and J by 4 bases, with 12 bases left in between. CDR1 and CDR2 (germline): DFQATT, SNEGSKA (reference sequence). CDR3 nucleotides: TGCAGTGCTAGTGGGGCATTAGGCACTGAAGCTTTCTTT. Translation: CSASGALGTEAFF.

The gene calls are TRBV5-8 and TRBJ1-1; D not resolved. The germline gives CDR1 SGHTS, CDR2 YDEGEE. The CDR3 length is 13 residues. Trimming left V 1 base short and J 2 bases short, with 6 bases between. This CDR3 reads CASSLLRNTEAFF. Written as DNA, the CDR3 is TGTGCCAGCAGCTTGCTAAGAAACACTGAAGCTTTCTTT.

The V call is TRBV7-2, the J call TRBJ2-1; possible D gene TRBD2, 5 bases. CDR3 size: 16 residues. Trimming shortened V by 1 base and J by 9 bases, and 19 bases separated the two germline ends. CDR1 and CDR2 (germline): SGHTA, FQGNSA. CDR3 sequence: CASSLEVGSAWGEQFF. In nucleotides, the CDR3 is TGTGCCAGCAGCTTAGAAGTGGGTAGCGCCTGGGGTGAGCAGTTCTTC. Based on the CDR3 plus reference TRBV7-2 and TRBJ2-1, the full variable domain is GAGVSQSPSNKVTEKGKDVELRCDPISGHTALYWYRQSLGQGLEFLIYFQGNSAPDKSGLPSDRFSAERTGGSVSTLTIQRTQQEDSAVYLCASSLEVGSAWGEQFFGPGTRLTVL.

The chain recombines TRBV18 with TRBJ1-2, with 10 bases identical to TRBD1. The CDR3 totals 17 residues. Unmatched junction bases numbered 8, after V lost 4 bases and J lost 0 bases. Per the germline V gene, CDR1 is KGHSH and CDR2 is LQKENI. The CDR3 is CASSRWDRGPSNYGYTF. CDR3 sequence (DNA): TGTGCCAGCTCACGGTGGGACAGGGGTCCGTCTAACTATGGCTACACCTTC. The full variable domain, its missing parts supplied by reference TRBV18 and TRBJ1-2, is NAGVMQNPRHLVRRRGQEARLRCSPMKGHSHVYWYRQLPEEGLKFMVYLQKENIIDESGMPKERFSAEFPKEGPSILRIQQVVRGDSAAYFCASSRWDRGPSNYGYTFGSGTRLTVV.

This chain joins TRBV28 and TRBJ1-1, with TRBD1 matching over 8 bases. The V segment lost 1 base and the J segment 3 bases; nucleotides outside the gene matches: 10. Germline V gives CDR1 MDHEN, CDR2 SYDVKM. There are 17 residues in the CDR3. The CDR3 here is CASSLYARMTGDTEAFF. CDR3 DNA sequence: TGTGCCAGCAGTTTATATGCCCGCATGACAGGGGACACTGAAGCTTTCTTT.

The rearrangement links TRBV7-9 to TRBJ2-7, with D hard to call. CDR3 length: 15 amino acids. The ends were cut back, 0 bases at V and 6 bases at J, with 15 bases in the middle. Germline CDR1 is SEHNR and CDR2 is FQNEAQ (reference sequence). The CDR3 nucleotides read TGTGCCAGCAGCTTAGCTTTTGGCCCATCGTCCGAGCAGTACTTC. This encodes CASSLAFGPSSEQYF.

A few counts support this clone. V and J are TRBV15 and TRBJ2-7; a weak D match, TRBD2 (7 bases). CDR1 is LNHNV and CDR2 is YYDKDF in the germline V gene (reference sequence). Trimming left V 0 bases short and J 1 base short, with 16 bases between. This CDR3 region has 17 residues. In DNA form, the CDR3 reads TGTGCCACCAGCAGAGATGGGGGCGGGGGAACATCCTACGAGCAGTACTTC. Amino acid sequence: CATSRDGGGGTSYEQYF.

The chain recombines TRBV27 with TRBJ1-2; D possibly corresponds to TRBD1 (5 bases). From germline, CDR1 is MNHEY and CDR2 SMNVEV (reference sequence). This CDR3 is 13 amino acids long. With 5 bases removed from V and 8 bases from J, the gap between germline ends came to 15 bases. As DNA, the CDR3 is TGTGCCAGCAGTCCCCGGGCAGGGCAAGGCTACACCTTC. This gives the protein CASSPRAGQGYTF.

The CDR3 reads CSASLAGESYEQYF. CDR3 bases: TGCAGTGCTAGTCTAGCGGGGGAGTCCTACGAGCAGTACTTC. J is TRBJ2-7 and V is TRBV20-1; 10 positions agree with TRBD2. The CDR3 contains 14 residues. Looked up from germline, CDR1 is DFQATT and CDR2 is SNEGSKA (reference sequence). V lost 3 bases and J lost 1; bases outside the gene matches: 3.

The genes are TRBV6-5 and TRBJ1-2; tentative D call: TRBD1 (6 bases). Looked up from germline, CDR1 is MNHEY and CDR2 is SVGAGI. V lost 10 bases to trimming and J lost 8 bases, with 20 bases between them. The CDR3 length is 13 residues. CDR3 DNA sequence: TGTGCCACATCCGACCGGGGGGCGCGAGGCTACACCTTC. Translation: CATSDRGARGYTF.

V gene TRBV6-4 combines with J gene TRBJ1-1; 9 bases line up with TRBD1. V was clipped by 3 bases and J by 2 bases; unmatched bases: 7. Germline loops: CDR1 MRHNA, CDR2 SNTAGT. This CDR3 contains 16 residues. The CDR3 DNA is TGTGCCAGCAGTGATCCCCGGGACAGGGAAAACACTGAAGCTTTCTTT. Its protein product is CASSDPRDRENTEAFF.

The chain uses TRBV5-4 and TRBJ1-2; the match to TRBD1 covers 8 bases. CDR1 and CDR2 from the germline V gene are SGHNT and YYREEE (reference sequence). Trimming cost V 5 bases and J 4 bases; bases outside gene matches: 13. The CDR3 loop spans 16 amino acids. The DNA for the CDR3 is TGTGCCAGCAGATCCTTCAGGACAGGGACTTTCTATGGCTACACCTTC. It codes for CASRSFRTGTFYGYTF.

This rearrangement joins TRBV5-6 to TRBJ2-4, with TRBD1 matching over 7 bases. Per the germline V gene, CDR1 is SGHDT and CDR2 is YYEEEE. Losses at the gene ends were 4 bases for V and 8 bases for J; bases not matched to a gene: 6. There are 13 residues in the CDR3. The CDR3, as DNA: TGTGCCAGCAGCGTGACAGGGACCCACATTCAGTACTTC. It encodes CASSVTGTHIQYF.

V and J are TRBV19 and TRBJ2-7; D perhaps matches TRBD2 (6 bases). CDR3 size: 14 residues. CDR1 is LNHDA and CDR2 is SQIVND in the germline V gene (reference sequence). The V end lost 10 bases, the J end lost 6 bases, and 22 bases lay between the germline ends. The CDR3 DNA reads TGTGCCACCTCTCCGGGACTGGCTATGGGCGAGCAGTACTTC. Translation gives CATSPGLAMGEQYF. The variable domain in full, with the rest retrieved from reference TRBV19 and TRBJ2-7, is DGGITQSPKYLFRKEGQNVTLSCEQNLNHDAMYWYRQDPGQGLRLIYYSQIVNDFQKGDIAEGYSVSREKKESFPLTVTSAQKNPTAFYLCATSPGLAMGEQYFGPGTRLTVT.